This is a list of T cell receptor beta chains from one sample in a study of early T cells in non-severe SARS-CoV-2 infection. Each CDR3 protein gets one entry after TCRdb re-called the 5' RACE reads with MiXCR. The repertoire holds 74,000 or so distinct CDR3 sequences, about 9.9% seen once, with around 4% in the top ten. The sequencing input was whole blood. The receptors shown here come from an adult who was a healthcare worker with PCR-confirmed SARS-CoV-2 infection or an uninfected control (not recorded which). Both conserved end residues are part of each CDR3. The D gene is left open where the match is weak. Not all rows give a size; the values are once, few, many and, for expanded clones, a class.

TRBJ2-3	many	.	TRBV20-1	TGCAGTGCTGGAGCGGCTAGCACAGATACGCAGTATTTT	CSAGAASTDTQYF
TRBJ2-2	many	.	TRBV7-2	TGTGCCAGCAGCTTAGTCAGGGACACCGGGGAGCTGTTTTTT	CASSLVRDTGELFF
TRBJ1-1	few	.	TRBV6-2/TRBV6-3	TGTGCCAGCAGGGACCTACCGGGAGCCATCGCGGGGACTGAAGCTTTCTTT	CASRDLPGAIAGTEAFF
TRBJ1-6	many	.	TRBV9	TGTGCCAGCAGCGCTCGTCCACATTCACCCCTCCACTTT	CASSARPHSPLHF
TRBJ2-7	many	.	TRBV6-5	TGTGCCAGCAACCGACAGGGAGGCCCCTACGAGCAGTACTTC	CASNRQGGPYEQYF
TRBJ2-5	few	TRBD1	TRBV11-2	TGTGCCAGCAGTTTACAGGGGGGATTCCAAGAGACCCAGTACTTC	CASSLQGGFQETQYF
TRBJ2-7	many	.	TRBV6-5	TGTGCCAGCAGCTACCGGGGGGCACCCGATGAGCAGTACTTC	CASSYRGAPDEQYF
TRBJ2-3	.	.	TRBV5-1	TGCGCCAGCAGCTCGTGGCGGACGGGAGATACGCAGTATTTT	CASSSWRTGDTQYF
TRBJ2-3	few	TRBD2	TRBV12-3/TRBV12-4	TGTGCCAGCAGTACCCGACTAGCGGGGGTCCCGTCGGATACGCAGTATTTT	CASSTRLAGVPSDTQYF
TRBJ2-3	.	TRBD2	TRBV7-8	TGTGCCAGCAGCTTAAACGCGGGGGGGAGCACAGATACGCAGTATTTT	CASSLNAGGSTDTQYF
TRBJ2-4	.	.	TRBV7-2	TGTGCCAGCAGCCCACGAAACATTCAGTACTTC	CASSPRNIQYF
TRBJ2-5	many	.	TRBV29-1	TGCAGCGTCCTCCCTTACCTTCAAGAGACCCAGTACTTC	CSVLPYLQETQYF
TRBJ2-2	many	.	TRBV10-3	TGTGCCATCGCTGGCGTGGGACTTAACACCGGGGAGCTGTTTTTT	CAIAGVGLNTGELFF
TRBJ2-4	.	TRBD2	TRBV12-3/TRBV12-4	TGTGCCAGCAGTCCTACTAGCGGGGGGCGAAACATTCAGTACTTC	CASSPTSGGRNIQYF
TRBJ1-5	few	.	TRBV2	TGTGCCAGCGGCGGATCCTTGAATCAGCCCCAGCATTTT	CASGGSLNQPQHF
TRBJ2-7	many	.	TRBV27	TGTGCCAGCAGTCCTACAGGGTCTCTCGAGCAGTACTTC	CASSPTGSLEQYF
TRBJ1-3	many	.	TRBV5-6	TGTGCCAGCAGTCTCACAGGGTCTGGAAACACCATATATTTT	CASSLTGSGNTIYF
TRBJ2-5	.	TRBD2	TRBV30	TGTGCCTGGAGCGCGGGGAGGGCGGCCCAAGAGACCCAGTACTTC	CAWSAGRAAQETQYF
TRBJ2-5	.	.	TRBV29-1	TGCAGCGTTGATTGGGGAGAGACCCAGTACTTC	CSVDWGETQYF
TRBJ2-3	medium-sized	TRBD2	TRBV6-4	TGTGCCAGCAGTGACTCCGGGACTAGCGGCACAGATACGCAGTATTTT	CASSDSGTSGTDTQYF
TRBJ2-7	.	.	TRBV19	TGTGCCAGTAGTATAGGGGGGTCCTACGAGCAGTACTTC	CASSIGGSYEQYF
TRBJ1-6	many	TRBD1	TRBV5-1	TGCGCCAGCAGCCCCCGGGACAGGAACTATAATTCACCCCTCCACTTT	CASSPRDRNYNSPLHF
TRBJ1-5	.	TRBD1	TRBV29-1	TGCAGCGTTGGTAATCACAGGGGGGATCAGCCCCAGCATTTT	CSVGNHRGDQPQHF
TRBJ2-1	many	TRBD2	TRBV6-4	TGTGCCAGCAGTCGCCTAGCGGGGGCCTTTAATGAGCAGTTCTTC	CASSRLAGAFNEQFF
TRBJ2-2	few	.	TRBV12-3/TRBV12-4	TGTGCCAGCAGTTTATTGGACGGCACCGGGGAGCTGTTTTTT	CASSLLDGTGELFF
TRBJ2-3	few	.	TRBV5-1	TGCGCCAGCAGCTTGCCTAGCACAGATACGCAGTATTTT	CASSLPSTDTQYF
TRBJ2-1	few	.	TRBV2	TGTGCCAGCAGTAGGGAAGGGACCTACAATGAGCAGTTCTTC	CASSREGTYNEQFF
TRBJ1-5	many	.	TRBV6-1	TGTGCCAGCAGTGTTAGGTCGGATCAGCCCCAGCATTTT	CASSVRSDQPQHF
TRBJ2-7	.	.	TRBV12-3/TRBV12-4	TGTGCCAGCACCCAGTCAAATTCCTACGAGCAGTACTTC	CASTQSNSYEQYF
TRBJ1-2	many	.	TRBV2	TGTGCCAGCAGACCTGGCGGGAACTATGGCTACACCTTC	CASRPGGNYGYTF
TRBJ1-4	.	.	TRBV7-9	TGTGCCAGCAGCTTAGCTGGGGCAACTAATGAAAAACTGTTTTTT	CASSLAGATNEKLFF
TRBJ1-1	.	TRBD1	TRBV19	TGTGCCAGTAGTATGGGGACAGAATATGAAGCTTTCTTT	CASSMGTEYEAFF
TRBJ2-2	many	TRBD1	TRBV7-6	TGTGCCAGCAGCCCTAGACGGACAGGGGGCTTATCCGGGGAGCTGTTTTTT	CASSPRRTGGLSGELFF
TRBJ2-2	many	.	TRBV18	TGTGCCAGCTCACCAGAGGGGAGGAACACCGGGGAGCTGTTTTTT	CASSPEGRNTGELFF
TRBJ1-6	.	.	TRBV3-1	TGTGCCAGCAGCCAAGGGGCGGAACAAAAAAATTCACCCCTCCACTTT	CASSQGAEQKNSPLHF
TRBJ1-3	.	.	TRBV6-4	TGTGCCAGCATTCGAGACTCTCGCTCTGGAAACACCATATATTTT	CASIRDSRSGNTIYF
TRBJ2-7	many	TRBD1	TRBV7-9	TGTGCCAGCAGCACCGACAGGGGACGAGAGTACTTC	CASSTDRGREYF
TRBJ1-5	many	.	TRBV11-3	TGTGCCAGCAATTCCGAGGGGGATCAGCCCCAGCATTTT	CASNSEGDQPQHF
TRBJ2-5	few	.	TRBV5-1	TGCGCCAGCAGCTTGTGGAGCAGGTCCTCCCAAGAGACCCAGTACTTC	CASSLWSRSSQETQYF
TRBJ2-1	.	.	TRBV7-2	TGTGCCAGCAGCCCAGGTGGCGGGAACTACAATGAGCAGTTCTTC	CASSPGGGNYNEQFF